The 26 T cell receptor beta chains below were found in one sample sequenced in a study of cytomegalovirus exposure and HLA in healthy donors. Profiled with immunoSEQ multiplex PCR; TCRdb holds only in-frame clones, not every one. Among over 150,000 clones listed, 86% were seen once. Sequenced sample: PBMCs. Receptor source: a human donor in good health.

The chain recombines TRBV27 with TRBJ2-7; D gene ambiguous. This CDR3 comprises 12 residues. Germline loops: CDR1 MNHEY, CDR2 SMNVEV (reference sequence). V shed 4 bases and J shed 0 bases, with 4 bases lying between them. The CDR3 sequence: CASSSNSYEQYF. The CDR3 nucleotides read TGTGCCAGCAGTTCAAACTCCTACGAGCAGTACTTC.

The chain joins TRBV25-1 to TRBJ2-7, with TRBD2 as a possible D gene (6 bases). This CDR3 spans 15 amino acids. The V and J ends lost 2 bases and 3 bases respectively, with 14 bases between them. CDR1 is MGHDK and CDR2 is SYGVNS in the germline V gene. The CDR3 loop reads CASSEIGTGGYEQYF. The CDR3 DNA is TGTGCCAGCAGTGAAATTGGGACCGGGGGCTACGAGCAGTACTTC.

The chain carries TRBV27 and TRBJ2-3; TRBD2 matches at 13 bases. Trimming at V came to 4 bases and at J to 8 bases, leaving 9 bases not matched to a gene. The CDR3 length is 16 residues. CDR1 and CDR2 from the germline V gene are MNHEY and SMNVEV (reference sequence). The CDR3 here is CASSSRLAGGPGTQYF. DNA for the CDR3: TGTGCCAGCAGTTCCCGACTAGCGGGAGGCCCAGGTACGCAGTATTTT.

The chain combines TRBV11-3 with TRBJ2-2; D possibly corresponds to TRBD1 (5 bases). Trimming removed 2 bases at V and 5 bases at J, with 12 bases between. The germline CDR1 and CDR2 sequences are SGHNT and YENEEA. CDR3 length equals 15 residues. The CDR3 nucleotides are TGTGCCAGCAGCTTATCAAGGGGTTGGACCGGGGAGCTGTTTTTT. Amino acids: CASSLSRGWTGELFF.

J is TRBJ1-2 and V is TRBV18; D gene ambiguous. V was trimmed by 1 base and J by 2 bases, leaving 14 bases between them. This CDR3 spans 16 amino acids. Germline CDR1 reads KGHSH; CDR2 reads LQKENI. The CDR3 sequence is CASSPREEGWNYGYTF. For the CDR3, the DNA is TGTGCCAGCTCACCACGGGAGGAGGGCTGGAACTATGGCTACACCTTC.

This chain uses TRBV25-1 with TRBJ2-3, with D maybe TRBD1 (6 bases). The CDR3 sequence is 17 residues long. From germline, CDR1 is MGHDK and CDR2 SYGVNS. V was shortened by 1 base and J by 0 bases, with 14 bases between the two germline ends. The CDR3 sequence is CASSESLGAASTDTQYF. In nucleotides, the CDR3 is TGTGCCAGCAGTGAATCATTGGGGGCCGCTAGCACAGATACGCAGTATTTT.

This chain uses TRBV7-9 with TRBJ1-1, with D possibly matching TRBD1 (6 bases). Germline lookup yields CDR1 SEHNR and CDR2 FQNEAQ (reference sequence). The CDR3 sequence is 15 residues long. Trimming took off 5 bases at V and 4 bases at J, with 17 bases between the two ends. The CDR3 is CASSPRQVLGTEAFF. The DNA for the CDR3 is TGTGCCAGCAGCCCCCGACAGGTTCTCGGCACTGAAGCTTTCTTT.

The chain recombines TRBV7-9 with TRBJ1-1; 9 bases agree with TRBD1. There are 15 residues in the CDR3. The J segment lost 0 bases and the V segment lost 6 bases, leaving 5 bases of the junction unmatched. Germline-derived CDR1 and CDR2 are SEHNR and FQNEAQ (reference sequence). This CDR3 reads CASRRGQGLNTEAFF. In nucleotides, the CDR3 is TGTGCCAGCAGACGGGGACAGGGCTTGAACACTGAAGCTTTCTTT.

This chain connects TRBV5-1 to TRBJ2-1, with 11 bases matching TRBD2. The CDR3 length is 16 residues. Looked up from germline, CDR1 is SGHRS and CDR2 is YFSETQ. V shed 3 bases and J 4 bases; nucleotides not matched to a gene: 6. CDR3 in amino acids: CASSSRGLAVYNEQFF. CDR3 nucleotide sequence: TGCGCCAGCAGCTCAAGGGGACTAGCGGTTTACAATGAGCAGTTCTTC.

The chain couples TRBV10-2 to TRBJ2-7; TRBD1 aligns across 7 bases. Trimming cost V 7 bases and J 6 bases; bases outside gene matches: 21. This CDR3 is built from 17 residues. The V gene's germline CDR1 is WSHSY and CDR2 SAAADI. CDR3 DNA sequence: TGCGCCAGCACTCCCTCGACCTCAACAGGGGCTCCTGGCGAGCAGTACTTC. Protein product: CASTPSTSTGAPGEQYF.

In nucleotides, the CDR3 is TGTGCCACCAGCAGGCAGGGGAAGGGGGATACGCAGTATTTT. Translated, it gives CATSRQGKGDTQYF. The V call is TRBV15, the J call TRBJ2-3; TRBD1 is a possible D gene (6 bases). V was clipped by 3 bases and J by 6 bases, with 13 bases between them. Germline V gene data show CDR1 as LNHNV and CDR2 as YYDKDF (reference sequence). The CDR3 loop spans 14 amino acids. The full variable domain, completed using reference TRBV15 and TRBJ2-3, is DAMVIQNPRYQVTQFGKPVTLSCSQTLNHNVMYWYQQKSSQAPKLLFHYYDKDFNNEADTPDNFQSRRPNTSFCFLDIRSPGLGDTAMYLCATSRQGKGDTQYFGPGTRLTVL.

The V and J genes are TRBV27 and TRBJ2-7, with TRBD2 matching over 10 bases. V shed 10 bases and J 1 base; nucleotides not matched to a gene: 10. This CDR3 is 15 amino acids long. Germline CDR1 MNHEY, CDR2 SMNVEV (reference sequence). CDR3 amino acids: CATLAGEWGSYEQYF. The CDR3, as DNA: TGTGCCACCCTAGCGGGAGAATGGGGATCCTACGAGCAGTACTTC.

Here the CDR3 reads CASSPRDNEKLFF. The CDR3 DNA sequence: TGTGCCAGCAGTCCCCGGGATAATGAAAAACTGTTTTTT. The J gene is TRBJ1-4, the V gene TRBV27; D remains ambiguous. The CDR3 has 13 residues. V was clipped by 5 bases and J by 4 bases, with 8 bases between them. The germline V gene encodes CDR1 MNHEY and CDR2 SMNVEV (reference sequence).

The CDR3 sequence: CSVGRNEQFF. In DNA form, the CDR3 reads TGCAGCGTCGGGAGAAATGAGCAGTTCTTC. The V and J genes are TRBV29-1 and TRBJ2-1; D might be TRBD2 (6 bases). The ends were cut back, 6 bases at V and 7 bases at J, with 7 bases in the middle. The CDR3 covers 10 residues. Germline CDR1 SQVTM, CDR2 ANQGSEA.

The chain links TRBV14 to TRBJ1-2; no reliable D call. Per the germline V gene, CDR1 is SGHDN and CDR2 is FVKESK. The germline V and J ends were trimmed by 1 base and 4 bases, with 16 bases remaining between them. The CDR3 runs 16 residues. CDR3 nucleotide sequence: TGTGCCAGCAGCCAAGGGGTAGGAGAGAGAGGCTATGGCTACACCTTC. This encodes CASSQGVGERGYGYTF.

The CDR3 DNA is TGTGCCAGCAGACATTCAGGGAAAGAGACCCAGTACTTC. This sequence encodes CASRHSGKETQYF. J is TRBJ2-5 and V is TRBV11-2, with D maybe TRBD1 (5 bases). Trimming left V 6 bases short and J 3 bases short, with 11 bases between. This CDR3 spans 13 amino acids. Germline values: CDR1 SGHAT, CDR2 FQNNGV.

The rearrangement uses TRBV10-2 and TRBJ2-7; the D is unclear. The V gene lost 2 bases and the J gene lost 3 bases, with 26 bases spanning the gap. The CDR3 spans 19 residues. Per germline, CDR1 WSHSY and CDR2 SAAADI. This CDR3 reads CASSEGPRTSVGRFYEQYF. In nucleotides, the CDR3 is TGCGCCAGCAGTGAGGGCCCAAGAACCTCAGTTGGCCGCTTCTACGAGCAGTACTTC.

This clone was picked up one time. This rearrangement joins TRBV6-1 to TRBJ2-3; D uncertain. Deletions cut 7 bases from V and 4 bases from J, with 12 bases between. Germline V gene sequence: CDR1 MNHNS, CDR2 SASEGT. This CDR3 is built from 13 residues. The CDR3 DNA is TGTGCCAGCACCCGTGCCCGGGCAGATACGCAGTATTTT. Translating gives CASTRARADTQYF.

The rearrangement uses TRBV28 and TRBJ1-1; 7 bases match TRBD1. From germline, CDR1 is MDHEN and CDR2 SYDVKM. The CDR3 loop spans 11 amino acids. V lost 10 bases, J lost 5 bases, and 4 bases stayed unmatched. The CDR3 protein is CATGGQTEAFF. CDR3 DNA sequence: TGTGCCACAGGGGGGCAAACTGAAGCTTTCTTT.

The chain is built from TRBV4-1 and TRBJ1-1; no clear D gene. CDR1 is MGHRA and CDR2 is YSYEKL in the germline V gene. The V gene lost 1 base and the J gene lost 2 bases, with 26 bases spanning the gap. This CDR3 has 20 residues. CDR3 DNA sequence: TGCGCCAGCAGCCAAGTCTTCCGGCGGGCAGCGCCTGACCTTAACACTGAAGCTTTCTTT. Amino acid sequence: CASSQVFRRAAPDLNTEAFF.

The CDR3 DNA sequence: TGCGCCAGCAGCTTGGCAGGGCTCGGCTATGGCTACACCTTC. Translation gives CASSLAGLGYGYTF. The chain has TRBV5-1 and TRBJ1-2, with D tentatively TRBD1 (5 bases). The CDR3 has 14 residues. Germline loops: CDR1 SGHRS, CDR2 YFSETQ. Trimming removed 0 bases at V and 4 bases at J, with 10 bases between.

As regards this clone: One end of the junction is discordant with germline, which a read error may explain. The rearrangement joins TRBV6-1 to TRBJ2-2, with 10 bases lining up with TRBD1. Germline loops: CDR1 MNHNS, CDR2 SASEGT. The CDR3 consists of 16 residues. In DNA, the CDR3 is TGTGCCAGCAGGGAAGGACAGGGGGAGAACACCGGGGAGCTGTTTTTT. Translating it yields CASREGQGENTGELFF.

The chain combines TRBV5-1 with TRBJ2-3; perhaps TRBD2 as D (6 bases). The CDR3 is made up of 15 amino acids. Trimming took off 4 bases at V and 2 bases at J, with 14 bases between the two ends. Germline CDR1 reads SGHRS; CDR2 reads YFSETQ. CDR3 sequence (DNA): TGCGCCAGCAGCCCCGGGAGACCGAACACAGATACGCAGTATTTT. Its translation: CASSPGRPNTDTQYF.

This chain joins TRBV7-9 and TRBJ2-6, with 7 bases that match TRBD2. V lost 2 bases, J lost 7 bases, and 14 bases stayed unmatched. This CDR3 has 18 amino acids. Germline CDR1 and CDR2: SEHNR and FQNEAQ (reference sequence). CDR3 loop: CASSLKSGGSPFANVLTF. The DNA for the CDR3 is TGTGCCAGCAGCTTAAAATCGGGCGGGAGTCCCTTCGCCAACGTCCTGACTTTC.

The chain combines TRBV27 with TRBJ2-1; D is perhaps TRBD1 (5 bases). Germline V gives CDR1 MNHEY, CDR2 SMNVEV (reference sequence). V was pared by 5 bases and J by 2 bases, with 10 bases between. This CDR3 comprises 14 residues. CDR3 bases: TGTGCCAGCAGTAGGGGTTCTCCCTACAATGAGCAGTTCTTC. It yields the protein CASSRGSPYNEQFF.

The chain couples TRBV11-2 to TRBJ1-2; no clear D. Germline V gene sequence: CDR1 SGHAT, CDR2 FQNNGV. The V gene lost 5 bases and the J gene lost 4 bases, with 11 bases spanning the gap. The length of the CDR3 is 13 residues. Here the CDR3 reads CASSLAHTYGYTF. The CDR3 DNA reads TGTGCCAGCAGCCTCGCCCACACCTATGGCTACACCTTC.